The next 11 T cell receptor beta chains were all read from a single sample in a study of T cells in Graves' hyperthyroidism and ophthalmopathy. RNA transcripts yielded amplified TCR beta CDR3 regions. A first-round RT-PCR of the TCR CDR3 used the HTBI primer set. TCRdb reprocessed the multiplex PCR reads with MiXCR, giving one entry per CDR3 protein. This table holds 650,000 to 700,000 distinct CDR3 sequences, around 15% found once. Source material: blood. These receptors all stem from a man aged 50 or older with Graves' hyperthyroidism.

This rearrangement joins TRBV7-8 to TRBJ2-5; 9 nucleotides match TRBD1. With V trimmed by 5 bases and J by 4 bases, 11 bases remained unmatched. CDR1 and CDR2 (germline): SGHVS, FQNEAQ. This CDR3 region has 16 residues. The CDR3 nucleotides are TGTGCCAGCAGCGCAAGGGGACAGGGCACCCGAGAGACCCAGTACTTC. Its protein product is CASSARGQGTRETQYF. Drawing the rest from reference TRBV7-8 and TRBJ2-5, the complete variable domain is GAGVSQSPRYKVAKRGQDVALRCDPISGHVSLFWYQQALGQGPEFLTYFQNEAQLDKSGLPSDRFFAERPEGSVSTLKIQRTQQEDSAVYLCASSARGQGTRETQYFGPGTRLLVL.

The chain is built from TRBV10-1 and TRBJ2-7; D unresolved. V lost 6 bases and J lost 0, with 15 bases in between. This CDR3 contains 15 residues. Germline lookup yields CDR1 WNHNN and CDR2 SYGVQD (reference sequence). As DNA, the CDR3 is TGCGCCAGCAGCGCAAGCCTAGACCTCTCCTACGAGCAGTACTTC. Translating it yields CASSASLDLSYEQYF.

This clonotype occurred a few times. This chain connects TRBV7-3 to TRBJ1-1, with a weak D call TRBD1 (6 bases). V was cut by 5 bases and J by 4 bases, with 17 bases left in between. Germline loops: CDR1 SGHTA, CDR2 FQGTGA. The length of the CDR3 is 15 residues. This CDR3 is CASSPHQGSPTEAFF. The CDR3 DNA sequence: TGTGCCAGCAGCCCACATCAGGGGTCACCCACTGAAGCTTTCTTT.

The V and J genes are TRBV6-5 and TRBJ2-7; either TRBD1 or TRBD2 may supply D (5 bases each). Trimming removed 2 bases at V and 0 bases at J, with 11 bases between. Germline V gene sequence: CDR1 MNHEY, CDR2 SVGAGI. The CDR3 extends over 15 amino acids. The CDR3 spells CASSYQRDHSYEQYF. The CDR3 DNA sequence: TGTGCCAGCAGTTACCAACGGGACCACTCCTACGAGCAGTACTTC.

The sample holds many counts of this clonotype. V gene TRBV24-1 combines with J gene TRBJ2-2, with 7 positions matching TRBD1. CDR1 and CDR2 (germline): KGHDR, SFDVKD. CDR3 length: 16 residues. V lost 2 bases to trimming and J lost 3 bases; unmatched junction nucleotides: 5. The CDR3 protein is CATSDSDRADTGELFF. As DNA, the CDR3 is TGTGCCACCAGTGATTCCGACAGGGCTGACACCGGGGAGCTGTTTTTT.

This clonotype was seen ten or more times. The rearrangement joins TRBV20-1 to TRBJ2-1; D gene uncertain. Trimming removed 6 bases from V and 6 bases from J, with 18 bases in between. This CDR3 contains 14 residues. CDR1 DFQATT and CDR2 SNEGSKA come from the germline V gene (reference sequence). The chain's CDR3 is CSAYNKVLGNEQFF. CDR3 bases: TGCAGTGCCTATAATAAGGTCTTGGGCAATGAGCAGTTCTTC.

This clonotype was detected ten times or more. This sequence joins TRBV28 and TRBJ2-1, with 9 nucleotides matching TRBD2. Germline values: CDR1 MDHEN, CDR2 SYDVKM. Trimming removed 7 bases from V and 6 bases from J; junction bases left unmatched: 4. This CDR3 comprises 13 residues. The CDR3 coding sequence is TGTGCCAGCACGGCGGGAGGGCTCAATGAGCAGTTCTTC. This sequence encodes CASTAGGLNEQFF.

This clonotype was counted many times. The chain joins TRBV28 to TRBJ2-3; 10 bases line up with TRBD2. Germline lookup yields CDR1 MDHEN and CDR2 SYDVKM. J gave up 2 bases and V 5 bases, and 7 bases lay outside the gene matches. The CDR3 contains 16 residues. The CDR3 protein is CASSPRLAGFTDTQYF. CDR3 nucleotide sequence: TGTGCCAGCAGTCCACGACTAGCGGGCTTCACAGATACGCAGTATTTT.

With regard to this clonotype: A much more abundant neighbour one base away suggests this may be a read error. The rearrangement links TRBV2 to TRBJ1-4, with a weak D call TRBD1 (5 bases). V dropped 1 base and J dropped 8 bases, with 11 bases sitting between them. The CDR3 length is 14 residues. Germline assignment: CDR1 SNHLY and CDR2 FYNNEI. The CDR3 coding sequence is TGTGCCAGCAGTGAAGGGGGGGTCGCGGAAAAACTGTTTTTT. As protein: CASSEGGVAEKLFF.

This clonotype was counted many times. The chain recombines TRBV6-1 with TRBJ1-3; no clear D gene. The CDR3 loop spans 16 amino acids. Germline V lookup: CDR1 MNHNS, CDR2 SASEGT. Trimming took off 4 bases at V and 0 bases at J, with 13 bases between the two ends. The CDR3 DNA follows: TGTGCCAGCAGTGTCACTCAGGTGATCTCTGGAAACACCATATATTTT. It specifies CASSVTQVISGNTIYF.

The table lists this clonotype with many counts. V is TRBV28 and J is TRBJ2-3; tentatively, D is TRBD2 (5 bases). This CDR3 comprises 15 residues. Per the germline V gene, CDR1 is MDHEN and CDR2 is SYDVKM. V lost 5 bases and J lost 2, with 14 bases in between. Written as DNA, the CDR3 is TGTGCCAGCAGTCCGACTACCTCAGTCACAGATACGCAGTATTTT. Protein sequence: CASSPTTSVTDTQYF.